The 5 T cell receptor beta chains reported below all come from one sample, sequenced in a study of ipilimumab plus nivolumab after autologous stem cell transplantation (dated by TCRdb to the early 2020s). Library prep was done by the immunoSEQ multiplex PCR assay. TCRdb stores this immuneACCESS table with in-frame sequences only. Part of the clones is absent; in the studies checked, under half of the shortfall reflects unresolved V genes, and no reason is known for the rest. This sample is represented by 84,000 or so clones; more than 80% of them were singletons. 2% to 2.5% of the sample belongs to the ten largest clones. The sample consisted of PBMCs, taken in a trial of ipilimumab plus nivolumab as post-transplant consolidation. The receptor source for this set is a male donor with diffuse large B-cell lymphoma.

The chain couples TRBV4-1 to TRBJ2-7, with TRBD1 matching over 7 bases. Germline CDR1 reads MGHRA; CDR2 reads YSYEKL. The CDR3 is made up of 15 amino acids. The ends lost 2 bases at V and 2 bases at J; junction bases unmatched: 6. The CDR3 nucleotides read TGCGCCAGCAGCCAAAATCCGACAGGGACCTACGAGCAGTACTTC. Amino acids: CASSQNPTGTYEQYF.

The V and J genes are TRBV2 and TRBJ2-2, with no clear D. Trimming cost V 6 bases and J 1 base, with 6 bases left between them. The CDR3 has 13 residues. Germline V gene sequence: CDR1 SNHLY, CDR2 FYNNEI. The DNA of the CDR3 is TGTGCCAGCAGGGTGGAGAACACCGGGGAGCTGTTTTTT. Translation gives CASRVENTGELFF.

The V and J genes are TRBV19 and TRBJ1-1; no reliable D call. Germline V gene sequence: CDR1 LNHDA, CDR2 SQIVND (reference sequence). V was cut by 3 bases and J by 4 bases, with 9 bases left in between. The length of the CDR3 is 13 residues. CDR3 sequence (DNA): TGTGCCAGTAGTATGTTGACATTCACTGAAGCTTTCTTT. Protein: CASSMLTFTEAFF.

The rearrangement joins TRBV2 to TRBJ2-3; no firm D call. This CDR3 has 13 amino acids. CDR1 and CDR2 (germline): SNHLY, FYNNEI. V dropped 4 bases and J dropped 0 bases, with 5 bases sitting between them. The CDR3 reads CASSGDSTDTQYF. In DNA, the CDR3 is TGTGCCAGCAGTGGGGATAGCACAGATACGCAGTATTTT.

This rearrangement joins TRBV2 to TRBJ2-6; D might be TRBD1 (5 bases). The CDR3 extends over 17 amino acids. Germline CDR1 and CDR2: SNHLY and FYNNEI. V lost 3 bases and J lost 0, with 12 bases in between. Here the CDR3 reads CASSDWGPHSGANVLTF. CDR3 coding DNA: TGTGCCAGCAGTGATTGGGGCCCCCACTCTGGGGCCAACGTCCTGACTTTC.